What follows are 22 T cell receptor beta chains derived from one specimen sequenced in a study of Ad26.COV2.S vaccination and SARS-CoV-2 variants. Sequencing used immunoSEQ multiplex PCR; TCRdb keeps in-frame clones, though not all of them. This repertoire shows 300,000 to 350,000 clones, around 89% found once; its top ten account for approximately 5%. Treatment meaning: around 19 received Ad26.COV2.S at low or high dose, single or two shots; five or six received placebo; per-sample allocation not given. All samples were drawn on day 63, counting from the first vaccine or placebo injection. Sequenced material: peripheral blood, taken in a trial of Ad26.COV2.S vaccine versus placebo. The receptors come from a person aged 18-60 years who received the Ad26.COV2.S COVID-19 vaccine or a placebo.

The CDR3 sequence is CAWSVRVDSTGEQYF. CDR3 sequence (DNA): TGTGCCTGGAGTGTACGGGTAGATTCGACTGGCGAGCAGTACTTC. The chain carries TRBV30 and TRBJ2-7; no clear D gene. This CDR3 has 15 residues. Germline loops: CDR1 GTSNPN, CDR2 SVGIG (reference sequence). V was clipped by 0 bases and J by 6 bases, with 18 bases between them.

The V call is TRBV4-3, the J call TRBJ2-7, with TRBD1 as a possible D gene (6 bases). CDR1 LGHNA and CDR2 YSLEER come from the germline V gene. V gave up 0 bases and J gave up 7 bases, with 19 bases separating them. The CDR3 covers 16 residues. This CDR3 is CASSQEGHVPPREQYF. CDR3 in DNA: TGCGCCAGCAGCCAAGAGGGACACGTACCTCCGCGGGAGCAGTACTTC.

Of note for this clone: This sample includes further DNA sequences coding for the same CDR3. CDR3 sequence: CASSYRYEQYF. The CDR3 DNA sequence: TGTGCCAGCAGTTACCGCTACGAGCAGTACTTC. This rearrangement joins TRBV6-5 to TRBJ2-7; D is ambiguous. Germline-derived CDR1 and CDR2 are MNHEY and SVGAGI. This CDR3 has 11 amino acids. Trimming cost V 2 bases and J 3 bases, with 2 bases left between them.

The chain couples TRBV5-4 to TRBJ2-1; D is perhaps TRBD2 (6 bases). CDR3 size: 16 residues. Trimming pared 3 bases from V and 0 bases from J, leaving 13 bases between. Germline V CDR1 and CDR2: SGHNT, YYREEE (reference sequence). CDR3 sequence: CASSSGGDSSYNEQFF. The DNA for the CDR3 is TGTGCCAGCAGCTCCGGGGGAGATAGCTCCTACAATGAGCAGTTCTTC.

The chain carries TRBV19 and TRBJ2-2; D unresolved. The germline V gene has CDR1 LNHDA and CDR2 SQIVND (reference sequence). The CDR3 covers 10 residues. The germline V and J ends were trimmed by 8 bases and 6 bases, with 4 bases remaining between them. CDR3 region: CASFSGELFF. CDR3 DNA: TGTGCCAGTTTTTCCGGGGAGCTGTTTTTT.

This chain connects TRBV6-2 or TRBV6-3 to TRBJ1-3, with unresolved D. Germline-derived CDR1 and CDR2 are MNHEY and SVGEGT. The CDR3 covers 16 residues. Trimming took 2 bases from V and 0 from J, leaving 11 bases between them. CDR3 amino acids: CASSYGGPDSGNTIYF. In nucleotides, the CDR3 is TGTGCCAGCAGTTACGGAGGACCCGACTCTGGAAACACCATATATTTT.

This chain connects TRBV5-6 to TRBJ1-3, with 7 bases that match TRBD1. This CDR3 has 15 amino acids. CDR1 is SGHDT and CDR2 is YYEEEE in the germline V gene. With V trimmed by 0 bases and J by 6 bases, 6 bases remained unmatched. The CDR3 sequence is CASSLAGTDENTIYF. In DNA, the CDR3 is TGTGCCAGCAGCTTGGCCGGGACAGACGAAAACACCATATATTTT.

The chain is built from TRBV6-6 and TRBJ2-7; 9 bases match TRBD1. J was trimmed by 2 bases and V by 6 bases; bases with no gene match: 8. The CDR3 runs 15 residues. From germline, CDR1 is MNHNY and CDR2 SVGAGI (reference sequence). This CDR3 is CASSSLDRGAYEQYF. DNA for the CDR3: TGTGCCAGCAGCTCCCTGGACAGGGGAGCCTACGAGCAGTACTTC.

V and J are TRBV18 and TRBJ1-2; 10 nucleotides match TRBD1. With 1 base clipped from V and 3 bases from J, the junction kept 5 bases outside the gene matches. Germline CDR1 and CDR2: KGHSH and LQKENI. CDR3 length: 16 residues. The CDR3 region is CASSPLDRGTYYGYTF. The DNA for the CDR3 is TGTGCCAGCTCACCACTGGACAGGGGGACCTACTATGGCTACACCTTC.

The genes are TRBV6-2 or TRBV6-3 and TRBJ2-5, with D possibly being TRBD1 or TRBD2 (5 bases each). Germline CDR1 MNHEY, CDR2 SVGEGT. The CDR3 has 14 amino acids. V was trimmed by 5 bases and J by 5 bases, leaving 15 bases between them. CDR3 protein: CASSLQGAGETQYF. For the CDR3, the DNA is TGTGCCAGCAGTCTCCAAGGGGCGGGTGAGACCCAGTACTTC.

The chain links TRBV4-1 to TRBJ2-7; D gene unclear. The CDR3 runs 17 residues. Per the germline V gene, CDR1 is MGHRA and CDR2 is YSYEKL. The ends were cut back, 0 bases at V and 9 bases at J, with 24 bases in the middle. Written as DNA, the CDR3 is TGCGCCAGCAGCCAAGATCCACCCCCCGGACGGACCGGATCGCAGTACTTC. It encodes CASSQDPPPGRTGSQYF.

In nucleotides, the CDR3 is TGCGCCAGCAGCCAAGATGGCGCGACCGAGCAGTACTTC. Residues: CASSQDGATEQYF. V is TRBV4-1 and J is TRBJ2-7; D not certain. There are 13 residues in the CDR3. The germline CDR1 and CDR2 sequences are MGHRA and YSYEKL. V was trimmed by 0 bases and J by 6 bases, leaving 9 bases between them.

The table lists this clone with many counts. The CDR3 DNA reads TGTGCCAGCAGCGCGGGAGAATCTAATGAAAAACTGTTTTTT. Protein sequence: CASSAGESNEKLFF. The rearrangement links TRBV2 to TRBJ1-4; D unresolved. The V and J ends lost 6 bases and 3 bases respectively, with 11 bases between them. Germline assignment: CDR1 SNHLY and CDR2 FYNNEI. This CDR3 region has 14 residues.

The gene calls are TRBV2 and TRBJ2-7; D not resolved. With 3 bases removed from V and 6 bases from J, the gap between germline ends came to 12 bases. This CDR3 has 13 amino acids. Germline V gene sequence: CDR1 SNHLY, CDR2 FYNNEI. This CDR3 is CASSEGRVGEQYF. The CDR3, as DNA: TGTGCCAGCAGTGAGGGTAGGGTTGGCGAGCAGTACTTC.

The chain combines TRBV5-6 with TRBJ1-1, with D hard to call. CDR3 length: 16 residues. Germline CDR1 is SGHDT and CDR2 is YYEEEE. Trimming stripped 4 bases from V and 4 bases from J, with 20 bases between. The DNA for the CDR3 is TGTGCCAGCAGCCCCACCCCGGGGATTCGGAGCACTGAAGCTTTCTTT. It yields the protein CASSPTPGIRSTEAFF.

The V gene is TRBV19, the J gene TRBJ2-5; D perhaps matches TRBD2 (6 bases). The CDR3 totals 16 residues. Germline loops: CDR1 LNHDA, CDR2 SQIVND (reference sequence). V shed 4 bases and J shed 4 bases, with 19 bases lying between them. CDR3 protein: CASSTTGTFALETQYF. The CDR3 DNA is TGTGCCAGTAGTACTACCGGGACTTTTGCCCTAGAGACCCAGTACTTC. Full variable domain (outside the CDR3, taken from reference TRBV19 and TRBJ2-5): DGGITQSPKYLFRKEGQNVTLSCEQNLNHDAMYWYRQDPGQGLRLIYYSQIVNDFQKGDIAEGYSVSREKKESFPLTVTSAQKNPTAFYLCASSTTGTFALETQYFGPGTRLLVL.

This clone has only one observation. V usage is TRBV2 and J usage is TRBJ2-1; D perhaps matches TRBD2 (5 bases). There are 14 residues in the CDR3. Trimming took off 4 bases at V and 10 bases at J, with 17 bases between the two ends. Germline values: CDR1 SNHLY, CDR2 FYNNEI. This CDR3 is CASSAEGDLVEQFF. CDR3 DNA: TGTGCCAGCAGTGCTGAGGGTGATCTTGTCGAGCAGTTCTTC.

This chain uses TRBV9 with TRBJ2-2, with D possibly called TRBD1 or TRBD2 (5 bases each). V lost 1 base to trimming and J lost 2 bases, with 15 bases between them. The CDR3 length is 17 residues. Per the germline V gene, CDR1 is SGDLS and CDR2 is YYNGEE. CDR3 amino acids: CASSVSSGTANTGELFF. The CDR3 DNA sequence: TGTGCCAGCAGCGTAAGCTCCGGGACGGCAAACACCGGGGAGCTGTTTTTT. The full variable domain, completed using reference TRBV9 and TRBJ2-2, is DSGVTQTPKHLITATGQRVTLRCSPRSGDLSVYWYQQSLDQGLQFLIQYYNGEERAKGNILERFSAQQFPDLHSELNLSSLELGDSALYFCASSVSSGTANTGELFFGEGSRLTVL.

V and J are TRBV10-1 and TRBJ2-2; the D gene could be TRBD1 or TRBD2 (5 bases each). The CDR3 is 12 amino acids. V shed 7 bases and J shed 6 bases, with 9 bases lying between them. Germline assignment: CDR1 WNHNN and CDR2 SYGVQD (reference sequence). Here the CDR3 DNA reads TGCGCCAGCAACCAGGGAGCCGGGGAGCTGTTTTTT. It codes for CASNQGAGELFF.

The rearrangement joins TRBV28 to TRBJ1-5, with D perhaps TRBD1 (5 bases). V lost 3 bases, J lost 3 bases, and 12 bases lay in between. Germline lookup yields CDR1 MDHEN and CDR2 SYDVKM. The CDR3 length is 15 residues. Here the CDR3 DNA reads TGTGCCAGCAGTTTGGGGGGATATGACAATCAGCCCCAGCATTTT. Translation gives CASSLGGYDNQPQHF.

The rearrangement links TRBV5-8 to TRBJ1-1; 7 bases align to TRBD1. The ends lost 6 bases at V and 4 bases at J; junction bases unmatched: 12. Germline V gives CDR1 SGHTS, CDR2 YDEGEE. CDR3 length: 15 residues. The CDR3 coding sequence is TGTGCCAGCATCCATAGACAGGGCGGGTCCACTGAAGCTTTCTTT. This sequence encodes CASIHRQGGSTEAFF. Drawing the rest from reference TRBV5-8 and TRBJ1-1, the complete variable domain is EAGVTQSPTHLIKTRGQQATLRCSPISGHTSVYWYQQALGLGLQFLLWYDEGEERNRGNFPPRFSGRQFPNYSSELNVNALELEDSALYLCASIHRQGGSTEAFFGQGTRLTVV.

This clone came up a few times. The chain couples TRBV2 to TRBJ1-1; D ambiguous. The CDR3 spans 18 residues. The germline V gene has CDR1 SNHLY and CDR2 FYNNEI. The V end lost 1 base, the J end lost 3 bases, and 21 bases lay between the germline ends. The CDR3 loop is CASSEGLGRGLGYTEAFF. DNA for the CDR3: TGTGCCAGCAGTGAAGGGTTGGGCAGAGGACTGGGGTACACTGAAGCTTTCTTT.